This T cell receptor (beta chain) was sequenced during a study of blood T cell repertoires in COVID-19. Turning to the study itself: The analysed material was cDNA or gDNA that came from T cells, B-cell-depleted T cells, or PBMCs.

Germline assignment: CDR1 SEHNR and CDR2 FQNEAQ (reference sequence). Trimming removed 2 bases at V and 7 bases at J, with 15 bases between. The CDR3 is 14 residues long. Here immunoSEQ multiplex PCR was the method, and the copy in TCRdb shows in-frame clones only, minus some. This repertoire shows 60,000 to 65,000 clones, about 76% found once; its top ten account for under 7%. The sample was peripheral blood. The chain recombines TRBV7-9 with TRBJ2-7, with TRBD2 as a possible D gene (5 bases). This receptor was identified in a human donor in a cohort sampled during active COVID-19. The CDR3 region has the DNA TGTGCCAGCAGCTTAATTTCCCCCGGGGAAGAGCAGTACTTC. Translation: CASSLISPGEEQYF.